Here is one T cell receptor beta chain with its context. The CDR3 spans 16 residues. Trimming took 5 bases from V and 2 from J, leaving 16 bases between them. Per germline, CDR1 SGHTA and CDR2 FQGNSA. This sample is drawn from a study of blood T cell repertoires in COVID-19. Only in-frame clones appear in the TCRdb table, and some are missing; sequencing was by immunoSEQ multiplex PCR. The data show 190,000 or so clones, about four fifths seen once. The sequenced sample consisted of peripheral blood. The rearrangement links TRBV7-2 to TRBJ2-1; no clear D gene. The TCR sequence derives from a man aged 45-65 years with active or convalescent COVID-19. The CDR3 nucleotides are TGTGCCAGCAGCCTAACTTTCTACGGAGCCTACAATGAGCAGTTCTTC. It translates to CASSLTFYGAYNEQFF. Complete variable domain (other parts from reference TRBV7-2 and TRBJ2-1): GAGVSQSPSNKVTEKGKDVELRCDPISGHTALYWYRQSLGQGLEFLIYFQGNSAPDKSGLPSDRFSAERTGGSVSTLTIQRTQQEDSAVYLCASSLTFYGAYNEQFFGPGTRLTVL.